This TCR beta chain comes out of a study of blood T cell repertoires in COVID-19. Study context: The United States, Italy and Spain were the sources of the acute and convalescent COVID-19 samples. From T cells, B-cell-depleted T cells, or PBMCs came the material, which was cDNA or gDNA.

The V gene's germline CDR1 is SGHTA and CDR2 FQGNSA. There are 15 residues in the CDR3. The trim removed 5 bases at V and 3 bases at J, leaving 7 bases unmatched. Per the study methods: Using reference gene primer amplification, nucleated cell counts were estimated. Measured with immunoSEQ multiplex PCR; TCRdb has only the in-frame clones, and not every one. V, J and clone size are those of that table, while D and trimming were read from the DNA. The data show about 68,000 clones, 80% to 90% seen once. This TCR was sampled from a man in his forties or fifties with acute or convalescent COVID-19. The V and J genes are TRBV7-2 and TRBJ2-5, with 9 bases lining up with TRBD1. The sequencing sample was made of peripheral blood. The CDR3 reads CASSPQQGAEETQYF. The CDR3 DNA reads TGTGCCAGCAGCCCTCAACAGGGGGCGGAAGAGACCCAGTACTTC.